This record looks at one TCR beta chain sequence and its context. As yet, its antigen is unknown. Germline V CDR1 and CDR2: MNHEY, SMNVEV (reference sequence). Trimming stripped 8 bases from V and 4 bases from J, with 23 bases between. This CDR3 region has 16 residues. This entry is derived from a study of cytomegalovirus exposure and HLA in healthy donors. Whole-study findings and limits: It was confirmed in vitro that a few of the CMV-associated chains were specific for CMV antigens.

In the PCR, 60 Vbeta and 13 Jbeta primers were used. Assay: immunoSEQ multiplex PCR; the TCRdb copy retains only in-frame clones and omits some. Recorded for this sample: roughly 40,000 clones. Sequenced sample: PBMCs. This receptor was obtained from a middle-aged man in good health and CMV-seropositive. V and J are TRBV27 and TRBJ1-1; D unresolved. Here the CDR3 reads CASHWRSLPSPTEAFF. The CDR3 nucleotides read TGTGCCAGCCATTGGAGGAGTCTCCCCAGCCCCACTGAAGCTTTCTTT.